Listed below are T cell receptor beta chains from one sample, sequenced in a study of blood T cells in healthy people across ages. MiXCR was run by TCRdb on the 5' RACE reads, yielding one entry per CDR3 protein. The data contain 600,000 to 850,000 distinct CDR3 sequences, roughly 25% of them seen just once; the ten biggest clones take up under 10%. The data also belong to a second study, concerning T cells of mothers and their children.

Sequencing input: blood. Receptor source: a boy younger than 18 in good health. Each CDR3 is given with its conserved first and last residue. D genes are given only for firm matches. Clone size is stated in some rows and not others, as once, few, many or a class when expanded.

clone_size d_call j_call v_call cdr3_nt cdr3_aa
- - TRBJ2-7 TRBV9 TGTGCCAGCAGCTCTCGAGTCAGCTCCTACGAGCAGTACTTC CASSSRVSSYEQYF
- TRBD2 TRBJ2-1 TRBV29-1 TGCAGCGTTGACAGCGGGACTAGCAATAATGAGCAGTTCTTC CSVDSGTSNNEQFF
many - TRBJ1-4 TRBV9 TGTGCCAGCAGCGTTAACCCTGAGGGTGAAAAACTGTTTTTT CASSVNPEGEKLFF
few TRBD1 TRBJ2-7 TRBV7-2 TGTGCCAGCAGCACCTATATCCGGGACAGGAGCTCCTACGAGCAGTACTTC CASSTYIRDRSSYEQYF
- - TRBJ2-5 TRBV20-1 TGCAGTGCTAGAGGGACTCTCGAGACCCAGTACTTC CSARGTLETQYF
- - TRBJ2-3 TRBV27 TGTGCCAGCAGTTTCCTGGAAAGCACAGATACGCAGTATTTT CASSFLESTDTQYF
- - TRBJ1-3 TRBV2 TGTGCCAGCAGTGAAGCGCATGGAAACACCATATATTTT CASSEAHGNTIYF
- TRBD1 TRBJ1-1 TRBV29-1 TGCAGCGCCTTACAGGGGGCGATGGACACTGAAGCTTTCTTT CSALQGAMDTEAFF
- - TRBJ2-6 TRBV10-3 TGTGCCATCAGTGAGTCGGAGGGGTCCTCCTCTGGGGCCAACGTCCTGACTTTC CAISESEGSSSGANVLTF
few - TRBJ2-5 TRBV5-1 TGCGCCAGCAGCTGGGGGGCACCGTACCAAGAGACCCAGTACTTC CASSWGAPYQETQYF
- TRBD2 TRBJ2-1 TRBV5-1 TGCGCCAGCAGCGGCGGGACTAGGGAAAATGAGCAGTTCTTC CASSGGTRENEQFF
- - TRBJ1-5 TRBV10-2 TGCGCCAGCAGTGAGTCAAGGGTCCGGCAGCCCCAGCATTTT CASSESRVRQPQHF
- TRBD1 TRBJ2-1 TRBV7-6 TGTGCCAGCAGCCGTCTCCCGGGACAGGTGACATCCTACAATGAGCAGTTCTTC CASSRLPGQVTSYNEQFF
- - TRBJ2-4 TRBV12-3/TRBV12-4 TGTGCCAGCAGCACCACCAGTAAAGGAGTCGACATTCAGTACTTC CASSTTSKGVDIQYF
- TRBD1 TRBJ2-4 TRBV13 TGTGCCAGCAGCTCCCCGGGACAGGGCCCCAAAAACATTCAGTACTTC CASSSPGQGPKNIQYF
few - TRBJ1-1 TRBV4-1 TGCGCCAGCAGCCAAGTAGGAGGGAACACTGAAGCTTTCTTT CASSQVGGNTEAFF
- - TRBJ2-7 TRBV27 TGTGCCAGCAGTTCGCGACAGGCTCACGTCCCCTACGAGCAGTACTTC CASSSRQAHVPYEQYF
few TRBD2 TRBJ2-7 TRBV20-1 TGCAGTGCTAGAGATCGGGAGCGGGAGATGGAGTACGAGCAGTACTTC CSARDREREMEYEQYF
many - TRBJ1-1 TRBV7-9 TGTGCCAGTTCGCGGGGAGGCACTGAAGCTTTCTTT CASSRGGTEAFF
- - TRBJ2-1 TRBV18 TGTGCCAGCTCACCACGGGAGGGGGAATCTTACAATGAGCAGTTCTTC CASSPREGESYNEQFF
- - TRBJ2-3 TRBV2 TGTGCCAGCTACAACGGGCCCCAGGTGGATACGCAGTATTTT CASYNGPQVDTQYF
- - TRBJ1-2 TRBV29-1 TGCAGCGTTGCTGACAGGAACTATGGCTACACCTTC CSVADRNYGYTF
few - TRBJ2-2 TRBV12-3/TRBV12-4 TGTGCCAGCACCCTGGAGGGGGCGGACGGGGAGCTGTTTTTT CASTLEGADGELFF
- - TRBJ1-4 TRBV9 TGTGCCAGCAGCCCTGTCGGGACACCCCTCGAAAAACTGTTTTTT CASSPVGTPLEKLFF
- TRBD1 TRBJ2-3 TRBV9 TGTGCCAGCAGCGCCAGACAGGGATTAAAGGATACGCAGTATTTT CASSARQGLKDTQYF
once TRBD1 TRBJ1-5 TRBV15 TGTGCCACCAGCGGCCGTAGGACAGGGACAATCAATCAGCCCCAGCATTTT CATSGRRTGTINQPQHF
- - TRBJ1-6 TRBV7-9 TGTGCCAGCAGCACAAGCTCCTATAGTTCACCCCTCCACTTT CASSTSSYSSPLHF